This TCR beta chain was documented in a study of blood T cell repertoires in COVID-19. The overall study: The United States, Italy and Spain were the sources of the acute and convalescent COVID-19 samples. PBMCs, B-cell-depleted T cells, or T cells provided the cDNA or gDNA that made up the material.

Germline assignment: CDR1 LNHDA and CDR2 SQIVND (reference sequence). This CDR3 has 16 residues. J gave up 1 base and V 3 bases, and 4 bases lay outside the gene matches. How the authors handled the data: By means of reference gene primer amplification, nucleated cell counts were estimated. Sequencing used immunoSEQ multiplex PCR; TCRdb keeps in-frame clones, though not all of them. The V and J calls and clone size come from that table; D and trimming were worked out from the DNA. The sample includes around 250,000 clones, 86% of them seen just once. The chain carries TRBV19 and TRBJ2-3; 10 nucleotides match TRBD2. The sample taken for sequencing was peripheral blood. The receptor comes from a man aged 35-49 years with active or convalescent COVID-19. This CDR3 is CASSMPSGSGTDTQYF. Here the CDR3 DNA reads TGTGCCAGTAGTATGCCTAGCGGGAGTGGCACAGATACGCAGTATTTT.